This T cell receptor beta chain was sequenced for a study of shared clonotypes between healthy human individuals. Study-wide findings and caveats: Rarefaction indicated that sorted-subset sequencing remained incomplete although depth was large.

V was clipped by 2 bases and J by 4 bases, with 9 bases between them. Germline CDR1 SGHNT, CDR2 YYREEE (reference sequence). There are 14 residues in the CDR3. The data were produced by immunoSEQ multiplex PCR, yet TCRdb's version contains in-frame clones alone and is incomplete. The sample has approximately 500,000 clones; 90% to 97% are singletons. On this clone itself: No antigen is known for it.

The sequencing input was naive CD4+ T cells sorted from blood. This sample's subset: CD45RA+ positively selected. The chain uses TRBV5-4 and TRBJ1-4; D is ambiguous. This TCR was sampled from a woman younger than 45 in good health. The CDR3 loop reads CASSFRENNEKLFF. CDR3 nucleotides: TGTGCCAGCAGCTTCCGAGAGAATAATGAAAAACTGTTTTTT.